This TCR beta chain is from a study of blood T cell repertoires in COVID-19. Sequencing was performed with immunoSEQ multiplex PCR; in TCRdb, only in-frame clones are kept and a portion is missing. Altogether around 160,000 clones are present, 80% to 90% being singletons, with the ten largest covering over 9%. The receptor was derived from a woman in her seventies with COVID-19, enrolled during active disease. Sequencing was carried out using peripheral blood.

The CDR3 bases are TGCGCCAGCAGCTGGGTGGGGGGCTCCTATAATTCACCCCTCCACTTT. Residues: CASSWVGGSYNSPLHF. The chain recombines TRBV5-1 with TRBJ1-6; D possibly corresponds to TRBD1 (5 bases). The ends were cut back, 3 bases at V and 0 bases at J, with 10 bases in the middle. Germline CDR1 is SGHRS and CDR2 is YFSETQ. The CDR3 runs to 16 residues.